This TCR beta chain was identified in a study of human T cells and chemical hapten exposure. The length of the CDR3 is 14 residues. Germline CDR1 is LNHNV and CDR2 is YYDKDF (reference sequence). With V trimmed by 8 bases and J by 7 bases, 7 bases remained unmatched. This clonotype was picked up many times. TCRdb reprocessed the RACE reads via MiXCR and lists one record per CDR3 protein. The sample has 30,000 to 40,000 distinct CDR3 sequences; roughly 5.4% are singletons. Sample time point: healthy volunteer bleed at 6 weeks. The total RNA was obtained from whole blood that was not fractionated. Sequenced: whole blood. This clonotype was sampled from a human donor in good health. Some clones in this sample may be carry-over from other donors' samples. V usage is TRBV15 and J usage is TRBJ2-3, with 12 positions matching TRBD2. CDR3 bases: TGTGCCACCGGGAGCCTAGCGGGGGGGCATACGCAGTATTTT. As protein: CATGSLAGGHTQYF.